The entry below gives a single T cell receptor (beta chain) sequence along with its context. Germline assignment: CDR1 SGHKS and CDR2 YYEKEE (reference sequence). Trimming left V 1 base short and J 3 bases short, with 7 bases between. The CDR3 extends over 14 amino acids. The table came from immunoSEQ multiplex PCR; TCRdb's copy has only in-frame clones and leaves some out. The table has about 40,000 clones, roughly 95% seen once. The sample belongs to a study of T cells in tuberculosis. At the level of the study: CD1B tetramers identified T cells specific for mycobacterial lipid GMM.

The time point was: new active TB diagnosis, blood taken before or within 7 days of starting treatment. The clonotype was recovered from an adult with tuberculosis. This chain joins TRBV5-5 and TRBJ1-4; D gene uncertain. This specimen consisted of PBMCs, obtained at tuberculosis diagnosis. The CDR3 spells CASSLTAPNEKLFF. For the CDR3, the DNA is TGTGCCAGCAGCTTGACAGCCCCTAATGAAAAACTGTTTTTT.